Shown below are 17 T cell receptor beta chains from a single sample sequenced in a study of siplizumab effects on memory and regulatory T cells. Libraries were prepared by immunoSEQ multiplex PCR; TCRdb keeps only in-frame clonotypes and omits some of them. The sample lists around 58,000 clones, 70% to 90% occurring once. The sample consisted of memory CD4+ T cells sorted from blood. Receptors originate from a human donor in good health.

This clone was detected only a few times. The CDR3 protein is CASSRDRAGGPSDTQYF. CDR3 bases: TGTGCCAGCAGCCGTGATAGAGCGGGAGGGCCCTCAGATACGCAGTATTTT. The chain carries TRBV14 and TRBJ2-3; 10 bases are shared with TRBD2. V dropped 4 bases and J dropped 4; count of bases not matched to a gene: 11. This CDR3 is 17 amino acids long. Germline V gene data show CDR1 as SGHDN and CDR2 as FVKESK.

This chain links TRBV19 with TRBJ2-5, with TRBD2 matching 13 bases. Germline V gene lookup returns CDR1 LNHDA and CDR2 SQIVND (reference sequence). Losses at the gene ends were 4 bases for V and 0 bases for J; bases not matched to a gene: 2. The CDR3 spans 16 residues. The DNA of the CDR3 is TGTGCCAGTAGTACGGGACTAGCGGGGTACCAAGAGACCCAGTACTTC. Amino acid sequence: CASSTGLAGYQETQYF.

The V call is TRBV7-2, the J call TRBJ2-1; 12 positions agree with TRBD1. CDR1 and CDR2 (germline): SGHTA, FQGNSA. The CDR3 is 14 residues long. V dropped 8 bases and J dropped 6; count of bases not matched to a gene: 5. The CDR3 is CASVRDRGPNEQFF. The CDR3 DNA sequence: TGTGCCAGCGTCCGGGACAGGGGGCCCAATGAGCAGTTCTTC. The variable domain in full, completed from reference TRBV7-2 and TRBJ2-1, reads GAGVSQSPSNKVTEKGKDVELRCDPISGHTALYWYRQSLGQGLEFLIYFQGNSAPDKSGLPSDRFSAERTGGSVSTLTIQRTQQEDSAVYLCASVRDRGPNEQFFGPGTRLTVL.

The V call is TRBV4-2, the J call TRBJ2-6; TRBD2 aligns across 7 bases. V lost 1 base and J lost 8; bases outside the gene matches: 5. This CDR3 contains 15 residues. Germline values: CDR1 LGHNA, CDR2 YNFKEQ. CDR3 coding DNA: TGTGCCAGCAGCCAAGGCCAGGGAGGGACCAACGTCCTGACTTTC. This gives the protein CASSQGQGGTNVLTF.

The rearrangement joins TRBV5-1 to TRBJ2-5; unclear D gene. Germline assignment: CDR1 SGHRS and CDR2 YFSETQ. This CDR3 has 14 residues. The V gene lost 4 bases and the J gene lost 0 bases, with 10 bases spanning the gap. CDR3 DNA: TGCGCCAGCAGCGTGCTGGGTCACCAAGAGACCCAGTACTTC. Protein sequence: CASSVLGHQETQYF.

This clone has only a few counts. The rearrangement links TRBV5-1 to TRBJ2-2; 10 bases match TRBD2. V lost 4 bases, J lost 3 bases, and 12 bases stayed unmatched. Germline CDR1 is SGHRS and CDR2 is YFSETQ. The CDR3 runs 18 residues. The CDR3 reads CASSARAGGPSDTGELFF. Written as DNA, the CDR3 is TGCGCCAGCAGCGCGAGAGCGGGAGGGCCCTCGGACACCGGGGAGCTGTTTTTT. Complete variable domain (other parts from reference TRBV5-1 and TRBJ2-2): KAGVTQTPRYLIKTRGQQVTLSCSPISGHRSVSWYQQTPGQGLQFLFEYFSETQRNKGNFPGRFSGRQFSNSRSEMNVSTLELGDSALYLCASSARAGGPSDTGELFFGEGSRLTVL.

V gene TRBV4-1 combines with J gene TRBJ2-7; possible D gene TRBD1, 5 bases. V was clipped by 1 base and J by 5 bases, with 15 bases between them. Per germline, CDR1 MGHRA and CDR2 YSYEKL. The CDR3 covers 15 residues. The CDR3 bases are TGCGCCAGCAGCCAAGGGAGCGTAGGGGCCGACGAGCAGTACTTC. Translation gives CASSQGSVGADEQYF.

V usage is TRBV6-1 and J usage is TRBJ2-5; 10 nucleotides match TRBD1. CDR1 is MNHNS and CDR2 is SASEGT in the germline V gene. This CDR3 comprises 13 residues. V lost 8 bases to trimming and J lost 4 bases; unmatched junction nucleotides: 4. As DNA, the CDR3 is TGTGCCAGCGACGGACAGGGGGTAGAGACCCAGTACTTC. The encoded protein is CASDGQGVETQYF.

CDR3 in DNA: TGTGCCAGCAGTTACTCGACCGGGGAGCTGTTTTTT. Its protein is CASSYSTGELFF. This chain uses TRBV6-6 with TRBJ2-2; no clear D. CDR1 is MNHNY and CDR2 is SVGAGI in the germline V gene (reference sequence). V dropped 0 bases and J dropped 5 bases, with 1 base sitting between them. This CDR3 is 12 amino acids long.

The rearrangement joins TRBV6-5 to TRBJ2-7, with D possibly being TRBD1 or TRBD2 (6 bases each). The V end was cut by 4 bases, the J end by 0 bases, with 16 bases between. The length of the CDR3 is 16 residues. Germline loops: CDR1 MNHEY, CDR2 SVGAGI. The CDR3: CASSFGGALSSYEQYF. The CDR3 region has the DNA TGTGCCAGCAGTTTCGGGGGCGCCCTTAGCTCCTACGAGCAGTACTTC.

This chain uses TRBV27 with TRBJ1-5; TRBD1 aligns across 7 bases. Germline assignment: CDR1 MNHEY and CDR2 SMNVEV (reference sequence). The V and J ends lost 6 bases and 4 bases, in that order; junction bases with no gene match: 9. This CDR3 contains 15 residues. For the CDR3, the DNA is TGTGCCAGCAGAAGTTTAGGGGGCGGGAATCAGCCCCAGCATTTT. Its protein product is CASRSLGGGNQPQHF.

The rearrangement joins TRBV7-2 to TRBJ1-3, with D unresolved. Germline CDR1 SGHTA, CDR2 FQGNSA. The CDR3 sequence is 14 residues long. V dropped 6 bases and J dropped 0 bases, with 9 bases sitting between them. The CDR3: CASRRKSSGNTIYF. The CDR3 DNA reads TGTGCCAGCAGACGCAAGTCCTCTGGAAACACCATATATTTT. Using reference TRBV7-2 and TRBJ1-3 for the parts outside the CDR3, the full variable domain is GAGVSQSPSNKVTEKGKDVELRCDPISGHTALYWYRQSLGQGLEFLIYFQGNSAPDKSGLPSDRFSAERTGGSVSTLTIQRTQQEDSAVYLCASRRKSSGNTIYFGEGSWLTVV.

This clone is a singleton in its sample. The CDR3 sequence is CASSGQGANYGYTF. The CDR3 coding sequence is TGTGCCAGCAGCGGACAGGGGGCGAACTATGGCTACACCTTC. This rearrangement joins TRBV11-2 to TRBJ1-2, with 11 bases fitting TRBD1. The CDR3 covers 14 residues. V shed 5 bases and J 2 bases; nucleotides not matched to a gene: 1. Germline CDR1 is SGHAT and CDR2 is FQNNGV.

The rearrangement links TRBV9 to TRBJ2-3; tentatively, D is TRBD1 or TRBD2 (5 bases each). CDR3 length: 13 amino acids. Deletions cut 0 bases from V and 10 bases from J, with 12 bases between. Per germline, CDR1 SGDLS and CDR2 YYNGEE. The CDR3 region has the DNA TGTGCCAGCAGCGTAGGGGGCGGGCGAGCGCAGTATTTT. Translating it yields CASSVGGGRAQYF. Filled out from reference TRBV9 and TRBJ2-3, the complete variable domain reads DSGVTQTPKHLITATGQRVTLRCSPRSGDLSVYWYQQSLDQGLQFLIQYYNGEERAKGNILERFSAQQFPDLHSELNLSSLELGDSALYFCASSVGGGRAQYFGPGTRLTVL.

V and J are TRBV7-2 and TRBJ2-6; D gene unclear. Trimming shortened V by 4 bases and J by 0 bases, and 7 bases separated the two germline ends. In germline, CDR1 is SGHTA, CDR2 FQGNSA. The CDR3 runs 15 residues. The CDR3 sequence: CASSYSSSGANVLTF. CDR3 nucleotide sequence: TGTGCCAGCAGCTACAGTAGCTCTGGGGCCAACGTCCTGACTTTC.

CDR3 DNA sequence: TGTGCCAGCAGCCGAACCGGGACTAGCGGGAATGAGCAGTTCTTC. Translating gives CASSRTGTSGNEQFF. The chain uses TRBV6-1 and TRBJ2-1, with TRBD2 matching 12 bases. The germline V gene has CDR1 MNHNS and CDR2 SASEGT. This CDR3 has 15 amino acids. Trimming at V came to 6 bases and at J to 7 bases, leaving 7 bases not matched to a gene.

V is TRBV30 and J is TRBJ1-6; tentatively, D is TRBD1 (6 bases). V lost 3 bases and J lost 10, with 7 bases in between. Looked up from germline, CDR1 is GTSNPN and CDR2 is SVGIG (reference sequence). The CDR3 sequence is 11 residues long. The DNA of the CDR3 is TGTGCCTGGAGGACAGGATCACCCCTCCACTTT. Its translation is CAWRTGSPLHF.